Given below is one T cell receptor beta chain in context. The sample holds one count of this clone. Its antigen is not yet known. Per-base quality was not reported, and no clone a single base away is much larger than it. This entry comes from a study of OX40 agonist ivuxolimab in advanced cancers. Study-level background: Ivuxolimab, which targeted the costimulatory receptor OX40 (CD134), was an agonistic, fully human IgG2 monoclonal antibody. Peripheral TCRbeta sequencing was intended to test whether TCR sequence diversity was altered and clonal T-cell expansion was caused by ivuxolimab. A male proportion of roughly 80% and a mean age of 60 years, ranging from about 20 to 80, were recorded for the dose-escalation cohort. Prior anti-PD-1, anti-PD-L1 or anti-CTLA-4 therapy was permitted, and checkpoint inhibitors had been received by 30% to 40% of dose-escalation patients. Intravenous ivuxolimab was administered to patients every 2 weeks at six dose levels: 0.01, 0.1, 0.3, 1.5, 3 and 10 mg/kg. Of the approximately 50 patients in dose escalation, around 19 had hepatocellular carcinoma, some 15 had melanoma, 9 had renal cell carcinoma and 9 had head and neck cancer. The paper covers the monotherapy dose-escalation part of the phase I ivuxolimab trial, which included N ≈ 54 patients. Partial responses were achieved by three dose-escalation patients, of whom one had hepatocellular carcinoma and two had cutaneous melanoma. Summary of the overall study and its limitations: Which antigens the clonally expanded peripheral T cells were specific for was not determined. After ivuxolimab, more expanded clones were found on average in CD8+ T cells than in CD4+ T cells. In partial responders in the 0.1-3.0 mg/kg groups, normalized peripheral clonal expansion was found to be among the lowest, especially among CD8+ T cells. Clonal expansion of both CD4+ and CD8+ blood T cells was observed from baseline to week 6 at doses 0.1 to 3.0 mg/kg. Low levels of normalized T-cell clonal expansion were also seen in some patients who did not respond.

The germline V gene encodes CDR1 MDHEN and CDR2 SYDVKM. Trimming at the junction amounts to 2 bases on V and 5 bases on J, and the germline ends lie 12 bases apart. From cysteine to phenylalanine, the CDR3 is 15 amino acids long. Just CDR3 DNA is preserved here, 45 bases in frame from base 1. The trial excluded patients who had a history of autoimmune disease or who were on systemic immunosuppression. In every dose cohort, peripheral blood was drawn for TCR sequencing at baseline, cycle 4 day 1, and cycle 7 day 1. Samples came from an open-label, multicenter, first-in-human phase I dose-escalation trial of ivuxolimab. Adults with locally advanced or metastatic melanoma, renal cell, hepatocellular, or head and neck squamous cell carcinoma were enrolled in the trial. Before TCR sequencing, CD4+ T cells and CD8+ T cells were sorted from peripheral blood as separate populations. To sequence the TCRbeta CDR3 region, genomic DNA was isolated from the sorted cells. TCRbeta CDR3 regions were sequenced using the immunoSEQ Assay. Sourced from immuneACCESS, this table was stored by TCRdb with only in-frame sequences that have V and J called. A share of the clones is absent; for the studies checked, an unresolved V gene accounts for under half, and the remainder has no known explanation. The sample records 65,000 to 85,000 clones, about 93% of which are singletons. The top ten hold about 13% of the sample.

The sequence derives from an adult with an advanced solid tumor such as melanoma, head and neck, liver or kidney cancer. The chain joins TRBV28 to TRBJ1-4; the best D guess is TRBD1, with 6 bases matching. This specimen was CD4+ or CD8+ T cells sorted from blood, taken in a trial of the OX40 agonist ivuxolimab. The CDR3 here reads CASSLNRDPNEKLFF. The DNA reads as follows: TGTGCCAGCAGTTTAAACAGGGATCCAAATGAAAAACTGTTTTTT.